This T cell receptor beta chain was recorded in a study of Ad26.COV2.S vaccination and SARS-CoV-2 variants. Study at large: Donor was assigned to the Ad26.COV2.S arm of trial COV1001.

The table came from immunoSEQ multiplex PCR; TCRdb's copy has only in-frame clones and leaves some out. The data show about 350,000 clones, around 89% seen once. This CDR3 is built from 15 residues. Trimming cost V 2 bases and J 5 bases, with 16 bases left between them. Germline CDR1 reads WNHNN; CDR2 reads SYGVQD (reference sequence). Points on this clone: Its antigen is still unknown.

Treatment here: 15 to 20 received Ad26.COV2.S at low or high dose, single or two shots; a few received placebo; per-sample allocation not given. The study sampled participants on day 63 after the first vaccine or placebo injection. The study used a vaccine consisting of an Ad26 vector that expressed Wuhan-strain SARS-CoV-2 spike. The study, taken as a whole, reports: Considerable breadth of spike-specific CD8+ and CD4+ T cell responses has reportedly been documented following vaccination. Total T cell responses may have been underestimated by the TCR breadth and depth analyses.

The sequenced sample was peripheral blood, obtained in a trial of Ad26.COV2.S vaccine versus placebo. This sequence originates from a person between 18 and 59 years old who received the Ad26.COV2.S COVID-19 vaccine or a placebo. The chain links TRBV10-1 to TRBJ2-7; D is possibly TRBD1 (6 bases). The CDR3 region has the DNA TGCGCCAGCAGTGAGCCGGGACAAGGATTCAACGAGCAGTACTTC. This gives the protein CASSEPGQGFNEQYF.